The 25 T cell receptor beta chains listed next were all sequenced from one sample in a study of blood T cell repertoires in COVID-19. Here immunoSEQ multiplex PCR was the method, and the copy in TCRdb shows in-frame clones only, minus some. Seen here are fewer than 350,000 clones, 81% observed once, and the top ten hold roughly 2.9%. Sequencing was performed on peripheral blood. These receptors were taken from a woman aged 60-75 years with active or convalescent COVID-19.

This clone occurred once. The chain couples TRBV10-3 to TRBJ2-5; 13 bases agree with TRBD2. CDR1 is ENHRY, CDR2 SYGVKD, per germline. V gave up 2 bases and J gave up 2 bases; unmatched junction bases: 5. The CDR3 runs 17 residues. The CDR3 loop reads CAISEPRTSGGQETQYF. CDR3 DNA sequence: TGTGCCATCAGTGAGCCAAGGACTAGCGGGGGACAAGAGACCCAGTACTTC.

The chain carries TRBV2 and TRBJ2-2; a weak D match, TRBD2 (6 bases). The CDR3 runs 15 residues. Per germline, CDR1 SNHLY and CDR2 FYNNEI. Trimming stripped 4 bases from V and 3 bases from J, with 12 bases between. This CDR3 reads CASSARTTYTGELFF. For the CDR3, the DNA is TGTGCCAGCAGTGCAAGGACTACCTACACCGGGGAGCTGTTTTTT.

This chain joins TRBV7-9 and TRBJ1-1; TRBD1 matches 7 bases. Germline CDR1 and CDR2: SEHNR and FQNEAQ (reference sequence). CDR3 size: 17 residues. The V and J ends lost 6 bases and 1 base, in that order; junction bases with no gene match: 14. The DNA for the CDR3 is TGTGCCAGCAGGGGGACAGAGGTCTCCCCCGGGAACACTGAAGCTTTCTTT. This sequence encodes CASRGTEVSPGNTEAFF.

J is TRBJ2-6 and V is TRBV11-2, with TRBD2 as a possible D gene (5 bases). Germline CDR1 and CDR2: SGHAT and FQNNGV. The CDR3 spans 16 residues. V gave up 1 base and J gave up 2 bases, with 9 bases separating them. The CDR3 reads CASSLAASPGANVLTF. The CDR3 coding sequence is TGTGCCAGCAGCTTAGCCGCTAGCCCTGGGGCCAACGTCCTGACTTTC.

V is TRBV7-2 and J is TRBJ1-2; D ambiguous. This CDR3 has 13 residues. Germline V gene lookup returns CDR1 SGHTA and CDR2 FQGNSA. V dropped 4 bases and J dropped 0 bases, with 6 bases sitting between them. CDR3 sequence: CASSSSPNYGYTF. The DNA for the CDR3 is TGTGCCAGCAGCTCGAGCCCTAACTATGGCTACACCTTC.

In nucleotides, the CDR3 is TGTGCCAGTAGTATAGCGGAGGGACTAGCTGTCGAGCAGTACTTC. It is translated as CASSIAEGLAVEQYF. The V gene is TRBV19, the J gene TRBJ2-7; 9 positions match TRBD2. Germline V lookup: CDR1 LNHDA, CDR2 SQIVND (reference sequence). Trimming removed 1 base from V and 6 bases from J; junction bases left unmatched: 7. The CDR3 runs to 15 residues.

The genes are TRBV12-5 and TRBJ2-5; D might be TRBD2 (5 bases). V was cut by 5 bases and J by 2 bases, with 18 bases left in between. The germline gives CDR1 LGHNT, CDR2 FRNRAP. The CDR3 length is 16 residues. CDR3 bases: TGTGCTAGTGGTCAATTCCCCGAACTAGGACAAGAGACCCAGTACTTC. This sequence encodes CASGQFPELGQETQYF.

This sequence joins TRBV27 and TRBJ2-3; no firm D call. The CDR3 consists of 13 residues. In germline, CDR1 is MNHEY, CDR2 SMNVEV (reference sequence). V dropped 2 bases and J dropped 4 bases, with 7 bases sitting between them. Here the CDR3 DNA reads TGTGCCAGCAGTTTAATAGTTTCAGATACGCAGTATTTT. Its translation is CASSLIVSDTQYF.

CDR3 sequence (DNA): TGCAGCGTTGGGGGGCAAAACTATGGCTACACCTTC. Translated, it gives CSVGGQNYGYTF. The genes are TRBV29-1 and TRBJ1-2; D is possibly TRBD1 (6 bases). CDR1 and CDR2 from the germline V gene are SQVTM and ANQGSEA. The CDR3 is made up of 12 amino acids. V was shortened by 4 bases and J by 2 bases, with 8 bases between the two germline ends.

The V call is TRBV7-2, the J call TRBJ2-1, with TRBD2 identical over 9 bases. With 0 bases clipped from V and 0 bases from J, the junction kept 0 bases outside the gene matches. Per the germline V gene, CDR1 is SGHTA and CDR2 is FQGNSA. The CDR3 totals 16 residues. The CDR3 region has the DNA TGTGCCAGCAGCTTAGCTAGCGGGAGCTCCTACAATGAGCAGTTCTTC. It specifies CASSLASGSSYNEQFF.

The V and J genes are TRBV3-1 (or the pseudogene TRBV3-2) and TRBJ1-6, with D unresolved. Germline V CDR1 and CDR2: LGHDT, YNNKEL (reference sequence). The V end lost 0 bases, the J end lost 5 bases, and 8 bases lay between the germline ends. CDR3 length: 15 amino acids. The CDR3 coding sequence is TGTGCCAGCAGCCAAGAGGTTACAGATAATTCACCCCTCCACTTT. Translation gives CASSQEVTDNSPLHF.

V gene TRBV24-1 combines with J gene TRBJ2-1; tentatively, D is TRBD1 (5 bases). V was cut by 2 bases and J by 1 base, with 20 bases left in between. There are 19 residues in the CDR3. The germline V gene encodes CDR1 KGHDR and CDR2 SFDVKD. The CDR3 bases are TGTGCCACCAGTGATTCTGTGCCGCTTAGGGGTGGGTCCTACAATGAGCAGTTCTTC. This codes for CATSDSVPLRGGSYNEQFF.

V is TRBV5-1 and J is TRBJ1-1; TRBD1 aligns across 7 bases. This CDR3 has 15 residues. Germline values: CDR1 SGHRS, CDR2 YFSETQ. V shed 4 bases, J shed 0 bases, and the junction held 6 bases outside the gene matches. CDR3 coding DNA: TGCGCCAGCAGCCGACAGGGTGGCATGAACACTGAAGCTTTCTTT. Protein: CASSRQGGMNTEAFF.

This clone was seen only a few times. The gene calls are TRBV5-8 and TRBJ2-6; D is possibly TRBD1 (5 bases). The ends were cut back, 4 bases at V and 0 bases at J, with 17 bases in the middle. CDR1 and CDR2 from the germline V gene are SGHTS and YDEGEE. The CDR3 runs to 18 residues. CDR3 loop: CASSPWQGPSSGANVLTF. For the CDR3, the DNA is TGTGCCAGCAGCCCATGGCAGGGCCCAAGCTCTGGGGCCAACGTCCTGACTTTC.

The rearrangement links TRBV15 to TRBJ2-1, with 11 bases identical to TRBD2. CDR1 is LNHNV and CDR2 is YYDKDF in the germline V gene (reference sequence). The CDR3 length is 15 residues. V dropped 11 bases and J dropped 6; count of bases not matched to a gene: 12. The CDR3 protein is CAANGELAGVNEQFF. DNA of the CDR3: TGTGCCGCCAATGGGGAACTAGCGGGGGTCAATGAGCAGTTCTTC.

The chain has TRBV9 and TRBJ1-1; no clear D. CDR1 SGDLS and CDR2 YYNGEE come from the germline V gene. The CDR3 extends over 14 amino acids. With 0 bases removed from V and 3 bases from J, the gap between germline ends came to 9 bases. CDR3 in DNA: TGTGCCAGCAGCGTAGAATCGGGGTACACTGAAGCTTTCTTT. This encodes CASSVESGYTEAFF.

V gene TRBV4-3 combines with J gene TRBJ1-3; 8 bases align to TRBD1. This CDR3 comprises 16 residues. V was pared by 0 bases and J by 7 bases, with 8 bases of the junction left unmatched. Looked up from germline, CDR1 is LGHNA and CDR2 is YSLEER. In DNA, the CDR3 is TGCGCCAGCAGCCAAGAAGTGAGACAGGGGCGTAACACCATATATTTT. Translated, it gives CASSQEVRQGRNTIYF.

The rearrangement uses TRBV28 and TRBJ1-5; 8 nucleotides agree with TRBD1. The CDR3 is 16 residues long. Germline values: CDR1 MDHEN, CDR2 SYDVKM. V shed 3 bases and J 9 bases; nucleotides not matched to a gene: 13. CDR3 in amino acids: CASSFSTRGLERPQHF. The DNA for the CDR3 is TGTGCCAGCAGTTTTTCGACCAGGGGGCTGGAACGGCCCCAGCATTTT.

This clone was found once. V and J are TRBV3-1 (or the pseudogene TRBV3-2) and TRBJ2-5, with D possibly TRBD2 on 6 matching bases. Trimming shortened V by 4 bases and J by 4 bases, and 19 bases separated the two germline ends. CDR1 and CDR2 from the germline V gene are LGHDT and YNNKEL (reference sequence). CDR3 length: 16 amino acids. This CDR3 is CASSPLRLGVGETQYF. The CDR3, as DNA: TGTGCCAGCAGCCCATTACGACTAGGGGTGGGAGAGACCCAGTACTTC.

This rearrangement joins TRBV7-6 to TRBJ2-5; TRBD1 might be the D (6 bases). Germline CDR1 SGHVS, CDR2 FNYEAQ. This CDR3 has 15 amino acids. V lost 3 bases, J lost 3 bases, and 14 bases lay in between. The CDR3 is CASSFAGAIEETQYF. The DNA of the CDR3 is TGTGCCAGCAGCTTTGCAGGGGCTATAGAAGAGACCCAGTACTTC.

The sample holds a few counts of this clone. This rearrangement joins TRBV20-1 to TRBJ2-7, with 7 bases that match TRBD1. CDR3 length: 14 amino acids. The germline V gene has CDR1 DFQATT and CDR2 SNEGSKA (reference sequence). V lost 3 bases and J lost 1; bases outside the gene matches: 6. The CDR3 protein is CSASRQGESYEQYF. CDR3 DNA: TGCAGTGCTAGTCGGCAGGGGGAGTCCTACGAGCAGTACTTC.

This clone was picked up many times. The chain uses TRBV4-1 and TRBJ2-1; D remains ambiguous. Trimming removed 0 bases at V and 3 bases at J, with 12 bases between. The CDR3 has 16 amino acids. Germline CDR1 is MGHRA and CDR2 is YSYEKL. CDR3 sequence reads: CASSQEGANRYNEQFF. CDR3 sequence (DNA): TGCGCCAGCAGCCAAGAAGGAGCCAATCGCTACAATGAGCAGTTCTTC.

The chain uses TRBV5-3 and TRBJ1-3; maybe TRBD1 (6 bases). TRBV5-3 qualifies as an ORF whose function is uncertain. Trimming cost V 4 bases and J 2 bases, with 16 bases left between them. CDR3 length: 16 amino acids. The CDR3 loop reads CARSPPGPGAGNTIYF. The CDR3 DNA reads TGTGCCAGAAGCCCACCGGGACCAGGGGCTGGAAACACCATATATTTT.

The chain joins TRBV27 to TRBJ1-3; D possibly corresponds to TRBD1 (5 bases). Germline values: CDR1 MNHEY, CDR2 SMNVEV (reference sequence). With 5 bases removed from V and 0 bases from J, the gap between germline ends came to 14 bases. The CDR3 length is 16 residues. This chain's CDR3 is CASSLGRRGSGNTIYF. CDR3 nucleotide sequence: TGTGCCAGCAGTCTGGGACGGCGGGGCTCTGGAAACACCATATATTTT.

This clone was seen just once. In DNA, the CDR3 is TGTGCCAGCAGCACCAGAGGGAGGGTTTGGGGCTACACCTTC. As protein: CASSTRGRVWGYTF. This chain joins TRBV7-3 and TRBJ1-2; D is undetermined. The CDR3 contains 14 residues. The germline V and J ends were trimmed by 5 bases and 8 bases, with 18 bases remaining between them. Looked up from germline, CDR1 is SGHTA and CDR2 is FQGTGA.